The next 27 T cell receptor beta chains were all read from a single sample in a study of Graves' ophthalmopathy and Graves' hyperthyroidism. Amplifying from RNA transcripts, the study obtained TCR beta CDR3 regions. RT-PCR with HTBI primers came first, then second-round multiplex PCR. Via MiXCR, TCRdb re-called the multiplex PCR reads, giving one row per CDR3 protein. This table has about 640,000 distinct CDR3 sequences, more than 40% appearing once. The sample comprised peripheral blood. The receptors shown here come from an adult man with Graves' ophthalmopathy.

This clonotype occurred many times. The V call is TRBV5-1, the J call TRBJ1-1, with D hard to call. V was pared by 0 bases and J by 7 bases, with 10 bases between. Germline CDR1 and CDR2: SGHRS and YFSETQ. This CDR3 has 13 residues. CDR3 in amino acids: CASSLDLGIEAFF. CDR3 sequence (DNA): TGCGCCAGCAGCTTGGACCTAGGGATTGAAGCTTTCTTT.

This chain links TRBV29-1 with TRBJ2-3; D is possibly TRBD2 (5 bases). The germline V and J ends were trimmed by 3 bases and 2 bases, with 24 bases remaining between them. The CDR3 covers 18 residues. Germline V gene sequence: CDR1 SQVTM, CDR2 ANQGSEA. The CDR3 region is CSVDQPVSVQRITDTQYF. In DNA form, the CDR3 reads TGCAGCGTTGATCAACCGGTTAGTGTGCAGCGGATCACAGATACGCAGTATTTT.

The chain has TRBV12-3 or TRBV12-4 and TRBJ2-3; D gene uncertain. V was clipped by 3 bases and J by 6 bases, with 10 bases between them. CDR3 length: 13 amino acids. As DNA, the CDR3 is TGTGCCAGCAGTTTCTTGGCAGCTGATACGCAGTATTTT. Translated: CASSFLAADTQYF.

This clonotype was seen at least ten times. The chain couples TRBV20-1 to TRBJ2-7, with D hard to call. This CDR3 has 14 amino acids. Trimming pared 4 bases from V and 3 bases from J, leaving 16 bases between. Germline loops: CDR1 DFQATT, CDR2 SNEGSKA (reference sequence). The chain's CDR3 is CSAKTGPTRYEQYF. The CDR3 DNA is TGCAGTGCTAAGACGGGTCCTACCCGCTACGAGCAGTACTTC.

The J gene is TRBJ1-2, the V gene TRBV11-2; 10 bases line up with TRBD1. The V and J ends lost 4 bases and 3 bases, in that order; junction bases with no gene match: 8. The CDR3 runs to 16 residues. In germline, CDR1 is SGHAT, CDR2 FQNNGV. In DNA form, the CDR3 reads TGTGCCAGCAGCTGGGGACAGGGGATGGGGGACTATGGCTACACCTTC. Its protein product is CASSWGQGMGDYGYTF.

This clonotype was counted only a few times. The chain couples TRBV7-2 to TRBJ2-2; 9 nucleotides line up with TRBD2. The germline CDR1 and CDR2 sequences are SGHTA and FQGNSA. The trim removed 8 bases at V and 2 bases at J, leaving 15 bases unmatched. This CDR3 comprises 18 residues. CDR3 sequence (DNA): TGTGCCAGCGGCAATTTGAGGTCTAGCGGGGTCAACACCGGGGAGCTGTTTTTT. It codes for CASGNLRSSGVNTGELFF. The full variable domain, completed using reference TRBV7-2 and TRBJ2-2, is GAGVSQSPSNKVTEKGKDVELRCDPISGHTALYWYRQSLGQGLEFLIYFQGNSAPDKSGLPSDRFSAERTGGSVSTLTIQRTQQEDSAVYLCASGNLRSSGVNTGELFFGEGSRLTVL.

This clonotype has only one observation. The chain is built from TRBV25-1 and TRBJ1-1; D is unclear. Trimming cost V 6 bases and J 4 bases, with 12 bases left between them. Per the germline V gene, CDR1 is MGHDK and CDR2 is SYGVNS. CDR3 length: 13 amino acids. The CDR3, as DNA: TGTGCCAGCAGCGTGACGGGTTTCACTGAAGCTTTCTTT. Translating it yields CASSVTGFTEAFF.

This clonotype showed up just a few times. CDR3 protein: CASTRGQPKYSYEQYF. CDR3 coding DNA: TGTGCCAGCACTCGAGGGCAGCCTAAATACTCCTACGAGCAGTACTTC. This sequence joins TRBV2 and TRBJ2-7; possibly TRBD2 for D (5 bases). This CDR3 contains 16 residues. The germline V gene has CDR1 SNHLY and CDR2 FYNNEI. V was cut by 7 bases and J by 0 bases, with 19 bases left in between.

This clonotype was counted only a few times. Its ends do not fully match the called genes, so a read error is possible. CDR3 loop: CASSQNVAEVNTEAFF. CDR3 bases: TGCGCCAGCAGCCAAAATGTCGCGGAGGTGAACACTGAAGCTTTCTTT. The J gene is TRBJ1-1, the V gene TRBV2; D is undetermined. The CDR3 runs 16 residues. Per the germline V gene, CDR1 is SNHLY and CDR2 is FYNNEI.

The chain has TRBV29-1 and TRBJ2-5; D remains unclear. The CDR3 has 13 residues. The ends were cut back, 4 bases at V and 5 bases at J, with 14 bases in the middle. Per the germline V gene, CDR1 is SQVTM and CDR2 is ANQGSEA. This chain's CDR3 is CSVGKSGEETQYF. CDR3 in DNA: TGCAGCGTTGGTAAATCCGGAGAGGAGACCCAGTACTTC.

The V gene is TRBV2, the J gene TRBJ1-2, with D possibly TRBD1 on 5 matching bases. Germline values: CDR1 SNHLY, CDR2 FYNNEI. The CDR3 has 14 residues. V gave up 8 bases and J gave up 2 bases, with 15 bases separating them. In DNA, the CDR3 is TGTGCCAGCCTGGGACTAGGAGGGAACTATGGCTACACCTTC. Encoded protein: CASLGLGGNYGYTF.

This CDR3 is CASSDGTDNQPQHF. The DNA of the CDR3 is TGCGCCAGCAGCGACGGGACAGACAATCAGCCCCAGCATTTT. The gene calls are TRBV5-1 and TRBJ1-5; TRBD1 matches 7 bases. The germline CDR1 and CDR2 sequences are SGHRS and YFSETQ. Trimming cost V 4 bases and J 3 bases; bases outside gene matches: 4. There are 14 residues in the CDR3. Full variable domain (rest looked up from reference TRBV5-1 and TRBJ1-5): KAGVTQTPRYLIKTRGQQVTLSCSPISGHRSVSWYQQTPGQGLQFLFEYFSETQRNKGNFPGRFSGRQFSNSRSEMNVSTLELGDSALYLCASSDGTDNQPQHFGDGTRLSIL.

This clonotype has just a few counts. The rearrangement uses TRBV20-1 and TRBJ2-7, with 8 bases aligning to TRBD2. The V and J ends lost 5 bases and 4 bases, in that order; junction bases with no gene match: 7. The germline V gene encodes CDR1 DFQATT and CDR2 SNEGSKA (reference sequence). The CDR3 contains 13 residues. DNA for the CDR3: TGCAGTGCTCCTTGGCGGGGGGCTTACGAGCAGTACTTC. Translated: CSAPWRGAYEQYF.

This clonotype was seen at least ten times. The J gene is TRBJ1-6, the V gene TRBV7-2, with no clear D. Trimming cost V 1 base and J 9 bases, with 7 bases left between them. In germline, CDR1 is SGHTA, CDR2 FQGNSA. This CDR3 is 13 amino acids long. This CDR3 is CASSLGEASPLHF. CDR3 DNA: TGTGCCAGCAGCTTAGGGGAGGCTTCACCCCTCCACTTT.

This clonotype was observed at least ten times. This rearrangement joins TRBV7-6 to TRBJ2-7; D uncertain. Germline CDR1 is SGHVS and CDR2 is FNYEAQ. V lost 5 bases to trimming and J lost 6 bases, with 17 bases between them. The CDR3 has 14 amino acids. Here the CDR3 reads CASSLSLVLSEQYF. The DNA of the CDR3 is TGTGCCAGCAGCCTCAGCCTTGTTCTGTCCGAGCAGTACTTC.

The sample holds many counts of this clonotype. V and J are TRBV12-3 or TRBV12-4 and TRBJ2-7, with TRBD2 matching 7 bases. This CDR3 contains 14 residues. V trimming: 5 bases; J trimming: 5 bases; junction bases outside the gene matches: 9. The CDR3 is CASSPRAGENEQYF. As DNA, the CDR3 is TGTGCCAGCAGTCCAAGGGCGGGGGAAAACGAGCAGTACTTC.

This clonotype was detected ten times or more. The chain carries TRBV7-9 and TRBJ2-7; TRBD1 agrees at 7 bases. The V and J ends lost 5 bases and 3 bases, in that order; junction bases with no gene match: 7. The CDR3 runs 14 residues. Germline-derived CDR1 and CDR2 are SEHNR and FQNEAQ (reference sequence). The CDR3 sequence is CASSPWDSNYEQYF. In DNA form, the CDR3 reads TGTGCCAGCAGCCCCTGGGACAGCAACTACGAGCAGTACTTC.

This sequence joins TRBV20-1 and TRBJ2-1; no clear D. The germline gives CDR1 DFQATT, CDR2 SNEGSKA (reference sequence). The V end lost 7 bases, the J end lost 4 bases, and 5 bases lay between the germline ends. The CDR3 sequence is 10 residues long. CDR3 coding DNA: TGCAGTGTGGTGTACAATGAGCAGTTCTTC. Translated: CSVVYNEQFF.

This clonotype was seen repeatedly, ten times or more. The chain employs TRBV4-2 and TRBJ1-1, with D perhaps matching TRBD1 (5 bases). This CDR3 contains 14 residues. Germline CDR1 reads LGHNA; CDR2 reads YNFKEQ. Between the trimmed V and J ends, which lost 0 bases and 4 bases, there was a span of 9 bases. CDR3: CASSQESGPTEAFF. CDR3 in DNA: TGTGCCAGCAGCCAAGAGTCAGGGCCCACTGAAGCTTTCTTT.

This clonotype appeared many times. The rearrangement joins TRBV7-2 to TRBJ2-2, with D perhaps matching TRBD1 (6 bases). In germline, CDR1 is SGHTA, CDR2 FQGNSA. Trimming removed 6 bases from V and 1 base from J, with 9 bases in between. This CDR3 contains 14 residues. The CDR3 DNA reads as TGTGCCAGCAGGTTGACAGGGAACACCGGGGAGCTGTTTTTT. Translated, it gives CASRLTGNTGELFF.

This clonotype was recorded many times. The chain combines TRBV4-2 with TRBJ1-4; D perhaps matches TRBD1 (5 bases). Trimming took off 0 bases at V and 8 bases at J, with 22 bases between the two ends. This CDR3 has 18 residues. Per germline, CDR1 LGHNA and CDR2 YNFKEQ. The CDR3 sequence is CASSQDLAGSRRGEKLFF. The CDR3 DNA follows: TGTGCCAGCAGCCAAGATCTTGCCGGTTCTCGGCGGGGGGAAAAACTGTTTTTT.

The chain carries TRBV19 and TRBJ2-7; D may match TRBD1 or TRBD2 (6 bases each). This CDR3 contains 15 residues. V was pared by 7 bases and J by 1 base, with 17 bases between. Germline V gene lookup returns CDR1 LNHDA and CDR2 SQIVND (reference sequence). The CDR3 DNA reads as TGTGCCAGTAATAACTCGGAGGGGGTTTCCTACGAGCAGTACTTC. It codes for CASNNSEGVSYEQYF.

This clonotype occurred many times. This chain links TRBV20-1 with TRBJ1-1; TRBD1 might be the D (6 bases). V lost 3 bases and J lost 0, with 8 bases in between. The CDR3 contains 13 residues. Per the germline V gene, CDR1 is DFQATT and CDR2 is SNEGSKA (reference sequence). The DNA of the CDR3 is TGCAGTGCTAGTAGGGGGATGAACACTGAAGCTTTCTTT. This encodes CSASRGMNTEAFF.

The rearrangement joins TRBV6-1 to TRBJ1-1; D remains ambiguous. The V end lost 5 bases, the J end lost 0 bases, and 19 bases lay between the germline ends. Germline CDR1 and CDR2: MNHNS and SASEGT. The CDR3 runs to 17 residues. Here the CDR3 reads CASSYFVTEPMNTEAFF. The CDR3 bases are TGTGCCAGCAGTTATTTTGTCACTGAACCGATGAACACTGAAGCTTTCTTT.

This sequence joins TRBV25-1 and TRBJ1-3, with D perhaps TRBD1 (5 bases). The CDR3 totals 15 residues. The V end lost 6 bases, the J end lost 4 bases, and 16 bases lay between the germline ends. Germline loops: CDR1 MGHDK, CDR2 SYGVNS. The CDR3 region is CASSAGDSLGNTIYF. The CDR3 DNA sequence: TGTGCCAGCAGCGCGGGGGACTCACTAGGAAACACCATATATTTT.

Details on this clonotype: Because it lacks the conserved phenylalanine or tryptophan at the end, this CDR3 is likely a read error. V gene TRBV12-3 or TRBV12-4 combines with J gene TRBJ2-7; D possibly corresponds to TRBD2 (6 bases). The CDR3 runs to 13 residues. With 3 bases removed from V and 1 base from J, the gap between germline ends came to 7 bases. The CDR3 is CASSLAGSYEQYL. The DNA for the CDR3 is TGTGCCAGCAGTTTGGCGGGATCCTACGAGCAGTACCTC.

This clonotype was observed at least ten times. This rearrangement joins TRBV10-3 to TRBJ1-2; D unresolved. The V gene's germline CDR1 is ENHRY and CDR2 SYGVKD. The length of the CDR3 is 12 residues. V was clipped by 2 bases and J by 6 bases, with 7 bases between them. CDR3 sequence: CAISEVWDGYTF. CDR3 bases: TGTGCCATCAGTGAGGTATGGGATGGCTACACCTTC.